This T cell receptor (beta chain) was identified during a study of beta chain features in type 1 diabetes (dated 2018 in TCRdb). About the full investigation: No differences in mean age, gender distribution, total cell number or subset yield were found between patients and healthy donors. A total of roughly 110 million sorted cells were examined across all samples, and the number of cells per subset was strongly correlated with RNA yield. The study compared TCRB repertoires of sorted circulating CD4+ T cell subsets between recently diagnosed type 1 diabetes patients and matched healthy donors. Regulatory and stem cell-like memory subsets were obtained from only 8 patients and about eight healthy donors, while naive and central memory subsets were obtained from all 30 or so donors.

Results and caveats for the whole study, not just this receptor: Only small numbers of individuals were included in the HLA sub-analyses, which left unresolved whether HLA type had any influence on TCRB rearrangement. At VDJ recombination sites, type 1 diabetes patients had fewer insertions and more deleted nucleotides, which implies abnormalities in thymic rearrangement. PCR may preferentially amplify shorter templates, but because patient and control samples were amplified and corrected together, any resulting skew would affect both groups equally. Naive, central memory and regulatory TCRB repertoires appeared to be more alike among patients than among healthy donors. Type 1 diabetes patients showed a moderate but significant shortening of TCRB CDR3 length in all four CD4+ subsets. Because cDNA was sequenced instead of genomic DNA, highly expressing activated cells could be over-represented, though the groups showed no difference in activation or CD3 levels.

Trimming removed 2 bases from V and 5 bases from J, leaving 13 bases between the germline ends. Reading from cysteine to phenylalanine, the CDR3 counts 14 amino acids. Of all the DNA, just the CDR3 is kept, 42 bases in frame from base 1. CDR1 and CDR2 (SGHNT, YYREEE) derive from the germline V gene (reference sequence). From each donor, a single peripheral blood sample of 100 to 150 mL on average was drawn into heparinised tubes. Using a panel that included CD45RO, CCR7, CD25, CD127, CD95 and CD27, naive, central memory, regulatory and stem cell-like memory CD4+ T cells were sorted on a BD FACSAria II. Purity was above 95% for every sorted population. PBMCs were separated immediately by Lymphoprep density gradient centrifugation and were stained directly, without being cultured. To minimize batch effects, samples were stained and sorted in pairs, one healthy donor with one patient per experiment.

The entire isolated RNA was reverse transcribed using the High Capacity cDNA Reverse Transcription Kit, and thus expressed TCRB transcripts were sequenced. Deep immunoSEQ sequencing was applied to naive, central memory and regulatory T cell samples, giving an average of roughly 3.3 million total reads per sample. Sorted cells were lysed in RLT buffer, and RNA was extracted using DNase-treated RNeasy Micro or Mini kits according to cell number. Each cell subset was processed on its own to prevent cross-contamination, while patient and healthy donor samples were processed together. The immunoSEQ multiplex PCR was used to amplify TCRB sequences from cDNA, yielding 87-bp fragments that span the CDR3 region. The amplicons were sequenced using the Illumina HiSeq platform. The authors' pipeline ran thus. Synthetic template baselines were used to correct PCR bias computationally, reads within Hamming distance 2 were collapsed, and singletons that could not be merged were discarded. Reads were aligned to IMGT to assign V, D and J genes, CDR3 length, and insertions or deletions at six rearrangement sites. Clonotype counts were normalized to sorted cell number within each subset before computing true diversity and Gini coefficients with the tcR R package. Repertoire sharing was quantified using the overlap coefficient calculated on TCRB nucleotide sequences. Sourced from immuneACCESS, this table was stored by TCRdb with only in-frame sequences that have V and J called. A share of the clones is absent; for the studies checked, an unresolved V gene accounts for under half, and the remainder has no known explanation. V, J and clone size reflect that table, while D and trimming were determined from the DNA. Across this sample there are 130,000 or so clones, with 9.5% to 10% seen only once. The ten largest make up less than 0.85% of the sample.

This clone was seen a handful of times. Its recognized antigen is unknown. No base qualities exist here, and no much larger clone lies one base off it. What was sequenced was central memory CD4+ T cells from blood. The sequence links TRBV5-4 to TRBJ1-1; TRBD1 is a possible D gene, resting on 5 matching bases. The source of this sequence is a middle-aged woman in good health. CDR3 protein: CASSLDQGSTEAFF. In nucleotide form, the sequence is TGTGCCAGCAGCTTAGATCAGGGTAGTACTGAAGCTTTCTTT. The CDR3 plus the reference TRBV5-4 and TRBJ1-1 genes for the other parts give the full variable domain: ETGVTQSPTHLIKTRGQQVTLRCSSQSGHNTVSWYQQALGQGPQFIFQYYREEENGRGNFPPRFSGLQFPNYSSELNVNALELDDSALYLCASSLDQGSTEAFFGQGTRLTVV.